Shown below are 24 T cell receptor beta chains from a single sample sequenced in a study of tumor-infiltrating lymphocytes in primary liver carcinoma. Unsorted whole blood yielded the blood RNA, and germline DNA was also extracted. TCR beta cDNA was prepared out of 500 ng total RNA by means of a constant-region primer. It was through three nested multiplex PCR rounds of slightly modified ARM-PCR that TCR beta libraries arose. Each of the first two PCR rounds ran approximately 11 cycles with TRBV1-TRBV30 forward and C-beta reverse primers. TCRdb passed the multiplex PCR reads through MiXCR, listing each CDR3 protein once. This sample has 250,000 to 400,000 distinct CDR3 sequences; around three fifths occur once, and the top ten carry 9% to 10%. What was sequenced was peripheral blood. The receptors here all came from a man between 40 and 49 years old with primary liver carcinoma and hepatitis B virus infection.

This clonotype was recorded a few times. The gene calls are TRBV25-1 and TRBJ2-2, with a tentative D call TRBD1 (5 bases). V was trimmed by 6 bases and J by 2 bases, leaving 7 bases between them. This CDR3 contains 13 residues. The germline gives CDR1 MGHDK, CDR2 SYGVNS. CDR3 nucleotides: TGTGCCAGCAGCGACAGAAACACCGGGGAGCTGTTTTTT. Its protein product is CASSDRNTGELFF.

Of note for this clonotype: At one end the junction does not follow the germline gene, possibly because of a read error. The J gene is TRBJ2-5, the V gene TRBV5-6, with 8 bases fitting TRBD1. The germline V gene encodes CDR1 SGHDT and CDR2 YYEEEE. The CDR3 extends over 14 amino acids. In DNA form, the CDR3 reads TGTGCCGGCAGCAAGCAGGGGGCCAGCGAGACCCAGTACTTC. It translates to CAGSKQGASETQYF.

Concerning this clonotype itself: Germline and junction disagree at one end, which may indicate a read error. This chain joins TRBV4-2 and TRBJ2-1; 10 nucleotides align to TRBD1. Germline loops: CDR1 LGHNA, CDR2 YNFKEQ. The CDR3 contains 16 residues. CDR3 region: CANSHAEGQGNNAQFF. Here the CDR3 DNA reads TGTGCCAACAGCCACGCCGAGGGACAGGGGAACAATGCGCAGTTCTTC.

On this clonotype itself: This sequence may be a read error, since a much larger clone differs from it by one base. This sequence joins TRBV6-2 or TRBV6-3 and TRBJ2-1; 12 bases agree with TRBD2. The CDR3 is made up of 15 amino acids. CDR1 MNHEY and CDR2 SVGEGT come from the germline V gene. CDR3 amino acids: CVSRTSGTPNGEQFF. In DNA, the CDR3 is TGTGTCAGCAGGACTAGCGGGACACCCAATGGGGAGCAGTTCTTC.

Comment on this clonotype: This may come from a read error, since a much larger clone is one base off. The chain combines TRBV29-1 with TRBJ2-5; possibly TRBD1 for D (7 bases). The CDR3 spans 13 residues. Per the germline V gene, CDR1 is SQVTM and CDR2 is ANQGSEA. V lost 5 bases to trimming and J lost 5 bases, with 15 bases between them. The CDR3 DNA sequence: TGCAGCGTTTCACCCAGGGGGAGGGAGACCCAGTACTTC. This sequence encodes CSVSPRGRETQYF.

This clonotype showed up just a few times. The J gene is TRBJ2-3, the V gene TRBV10-3; D might be TRBD1 (5 bases). V was shortened by 8 bases and J by 4 bases, with 7 bases between the two germline ends. The V gene's germline CDR1 is ENHRY and CDR2 SYGVKD. CDR3 length: 11 residues. The CDR3 DNA sequence: TGTGCCATCGGGGCCGCAGATACGCAGTATTTT. Translating gives CAIGAADTQYF.

About this clonotype itself: With a much larger clone just one base away, this may be a read error. V is TRBV6-5 and J is TRBJ2-7, with a weak D call TRBD1 (6 bases). CDR1 is MNHEY and CDR2 is SVGAGI in the germline V gene. The CDR3 spans 15 residues. CDR3 region: CASGRTGLYSYERYF. The CDR3 nucleotides are TGTGCCAGCGGCAGAACAGGGCTTTATTCCTACGAGCGGTACTTC.

This chain connects TRBV7-9 to TRBJ2-5; 8 bases map to TRBD1. CDR1 SEHNR and CDR2 FQNEAQ come from the germline V gene (reference sequence). The CDR3 length is 14 residues. V was clipped by 5 bases and J by 2 bases; unmatched bases: 4. The DNA of the CDR3 is TGTGCCAGCAGCCGATGGGACAGGCAAGAGACCCAGTACTTC. Residues: CASSRWDRQETQYF.

Comments on this clonotype: The junction does not match germline at one end; this may be a read error. The chain carries TRBV4-2 and TRBJ2-7, with D hard to call. In germline, CDR1 is LGHNA, CDR2 YNFKEQ. CDR3 length equals 14 residues. The CDR3 loop reads CASRQDQAVGEQYF. The CDR3 nucleotides are TGTGCCAGCAGGCAAGATCAGGCTGTGGGTGAGCAGTACTTC.

To note about this clonotype: It may be a read error: a sequence one base away is much more abundant. The chain carries TRBV12-3 or TRBV12-4 and TRBJ2-1; possibly TRBD2 for D (6 bases). There are 14 residues in the CDR3. The CDR3 sequence is CDSSFGRSTDEQFF. CDR3 bases: TGTGACAGCAGTTTTGGGAGGAGCACGGATGAGCAGTTCTTC.

Turning to this clonotype: A much larger clone is a single base away; this may be a read error. The genes are TRBV4-1 and TRBJ2-3; TRBD1 is a possible D gene (6 bases). This CDR3 is 14 amino acids long. The germline V gene has CDR1 MGHRA and CDR2 YSYEKL. The CDR3 protein is CASSQEGATDTQFF. The CDR3 DNA reads TGCGCCAGCAGCCAAGAGGGGGCCACAGATACGCAGTTTTTT.

The chain joins TRBV28 to TRBJ2-5; D unclear. The CDR3 is 11 residues long. The germline V and J ends were trimmed by 5 bases and 5 bases, with 6 bases remaining between them. The V gene's germline CDR1 is MDHEN and CDR2 SYDVKM. CDR3: CASSRRETQYF. The CDR3 DNA sequence: TGTGCCAGCAGTAGACGGGAGACCCAGTACTTC.

As for this clonotype: A read error is possible here, since a much larger clone lies one base away. The V call is TRBV29-1, the J call TRBJ2-7; either TRBD1 or TRBD2 may supply D (7 bases each). V lost 6 bases, J lost 10 bases, and 25 bases lay in between. The germline gives CDR1 SQVTM, CDR2 ANQGSEA. This CDR3 has 14 amino acids. CDR3 nucleotides: TGCAGCGTCTCCGCAGGGGGGGGGAGTGTACACCAGTACTTC. It specifies CSVSAGGGSVHQYF.

The chain uses TRBV9 and TRBJ2-6; 7 nucleotides match TRBD1. Germline V gene sequence: CDR1 SGDLS, CDR2 YYNGEE. The V segment lost 0 bases and the J segment 3 bases; nucleotides outside the gene matches: 3. The CDR3 loop spans 16 amino acids. The CDR3 here is CASSVENRGGANVLTF. CDR3 nucleotide sequence: TGTGCCAGCAGCGTAGAGAACAGGGGTGGGGCCAACGTCCTGACTTTC.

This clonotype was counted ten times or more. The rearrangement links TRBV4-1 to TRBJ1-4; the D is unclear. V lost 0 bases and J 13 bases, leaving 9 bases between the germline ends. CDR1 and CDR2 from the germline V gene are MGHRA and YSYEKL. This CDR3 is built from 12 residues. CDR3 sequence (DNA): TGCGCCAGCAGCCAAGATGGGTTGGCACTGTTTTTT. Protein: CASSQDGLALFF.

The sample holds many counts of this clonotype. The chain recombines TRBV6-5 with TRBJ2-7, with D hard to call. Trimming pared 5 bases from V and 3 bases from J, leaving 11 bases between. CDR1 is MNHEY and CDR2 is SVGAGI in the germline V gene. This CDR3 comprises 13 residues. CDR3: CASSPVGSYEQYF. DNA of the CDR3: TGTGCCAGCAGTCCGGTGGGCAGCTACGAGCAGTACTTC.

Turning to this clonotype: Germline and junction disagree at one end, which may indicate a read error. The rearrangement uses TRBV11-2 and TRBJ2-2; 7 bases are a match to TRBD2. The CDR3 loop spans 13 amino acids. From germline, CDR1 is SGHAT and CDR2 FQNNGV. The CDR3, as DNA: TGTGCCATCAGCTTTGGGGGGGCCGGGGAGCTGTTTTTT. It specifies CAISFGGAGELFF.

On this clonotype: At one boundary the junction diverges from the germline segment, which might be a read error. The genes are TRBV12-3 or TRBV12-4 and TRBJ2-1, with 12 nucleotides matching TRBD2. The CDR3 is 17 amino acids. CDR3: CANSLPRTSGKTNEQFF. CDR3 nucleotides: TGTGCCAACAGTTTGCCCCGGACTAGCGGGAAAACGAATGAGCAGTTCTTC.

This chain joins TRBV30 and TRBJ2-3, with 9 bases identical to TRBD2. Germline CDR1 GTSNPN, CDR2 SVGIG (reference sequence). V lost 2 bases, J lost 0 bases, and 3 bases stayed unmatched. The CDR3 runs to 15 residues. The DNA for the CDR3 is TGTGCCTGGAGTCCCCTAGCGGGGAGCACAGATACGCAGTATTTT. It is translated as CAWSPLAGSTDTQYF.

The chain couples TRBV6-5 to TRBJ1-1; D not resolved. V was shortened by 5 bases and J by 5 bases, with 15 bases between the two germline ends. The CDR3 has 14 amino acids. Germline values: CDR1 MNHEY, CDR2 SVGAGI. DNA for the CDR3: TGTGCCAGCAGTCTAGCCTGGGCGGGAACTGAAGCTTTCTTT. Its translation is CASSLAWAGTEAFF.

With respect to this clonotype: At one end the junction does not follow the germline gene, possibly because of a read error. The V call is TRBV14, the J call TRBJ2-1; D is unclear. The CDR3 consists of 14 residues. In germline, CDR1 is SGHDN, CDR2 FVKESK. CDR3 bases: TGTGTCAGCAGCCAAGATCCGGTGATTAGTGAGCAGTTCTTC. Translating it yields CVSSQDPVISEQFF.

As concerns this clonotype: Since the CDR3 does not end with the conserved phenylalanine or tryptophan, this likely comes from a read error. The chain is built from TRBV11-2 and TRBJ1-2; TRBD1 aligns across 8 bases. This CDR3 spans 16 amino acids. Germline V gene data show CDR1 as SGHAT and CDR2 as FQNNGV. CDR3: CAGSFAGGAYPFGYTY. CDR3 bases: TGTGCAGGCAGCTTCGCAGGGGGCGCTTACCCCTTTGGCTACACCTAC.

In this sample, this clonotype turned up many times. J is TRBJ2-7 and V is TRBV6-5; 11 bases match TRBD2. Germline assignment: CDR1 MNHEY and CDR2 SVGAGI. CDR3 length equals 15 residues. The V segment lost 6 bases and the J segment 1 base; nucleotides outside the gene matches: 5. CDR3 amino acids: CASREGLAVSYEQYF. CDR3 DNA sequence: TGTGCCAGCAGGGAGGGACTAGCGGTTTCCTACGAGCAGTACTTC.

This clonotype came up many times. The chain is built from TRBV11-2 and TRBJ2-5; no clear D. The germline CDR1 and CDR2 sequences are SGHAT and FQNNGV. V was cut by 1 base and J by 1 base, with 16 bases left in between. This CDR3 is 17 amino acids long. The DNA of the CDR3 is TGTGCCAGCAGCTTAGGGGTCGCTTTCCGACTCCAAGAGACCCAGTACTTC. This codes for CASSLGVAFRLQETQYF.